These 13 T cell receptor beta chains share one sample of origin, sequenced in a study of T cell clonality in common variable immunodeficiency. General study results and limits: Fewer deletions and N-nucleotide insertions were reportedly seen in common variable immunodeficiency TCR beta sequences.

These receptors' antigens are unknown. Repertoires were generated with immunoSEQ multiplex PCR, while TCRdb's copy carries only in-frame clones and drops some. The sample has under 20,000 clones, none seen only once; the top ten hold around 25%. The sample comprised peripheral blood mononuclear cells. These receptors came from a human donor with common variable immunodeficiency.

This clone was seen many times. With the read ending 3 residues before the CDR3 end, the germline J gene is used to fill in that end. The V and J genes are TRBV29-1 and TRBJ2-7; possible D gene TRBD1, 5 bases. Trimming left V 7 bases short and J 0 bases short, with 13 bases between. The CDR3 is 13 residues long. In germline, CDR1 is SQVTM, CDR2 ANQGSEA. The CDR3: CSAETASSYEQYF. The sequenced CDR3 bases are TGCAGCGCGGAGACAGCTAGCTCCTACGAG.

This clone was recorded at least ten times. With the read ending 3 residues before the CDR3 end, the germline J gene is used to fill in that end. The V call is TRBV7-3, the J call TRBJ2-3; D may be TRBD1 (5 bases). The CDR3 is 13 amino acids. Per the germline V gene, CDR1 is SGHTA and CDR2 is FQGTGA. Trimming stripped 2 bases from V and 8 bases from J, with 11 bases between. Incomplete CDR3 DNA: TGTGCCAGCAGCTTATTGTCCCAGGGTACG. Translated, it gives CASSLLSQGT. The full CDR3 protein is CASSLLSQGTQYF.

This clone has a handful of counts. The CDR3 end is not reached by the read, which stops 3 residues before it; the germline J gene fills it in. The J gene is TRBJ2-7, the V gene TRBV7-2; 7 positions match TRBD1. Germline CDR1 and CDR2: SGHTA and FQGNSA. This CDR3 is built from 12 residues. J gave up 5 bases and V 5 bases, and 3 bases lay outside the gene matches. The sequenced CDR3 bases are TGTGCCAGCAGCAGGGGGCCCAACGAG. Translating it yields CASSRGPNE. The entire CDR3 protein reads CASSRGPNEQYF.

This clone showed up just a few times. Read sequence stops 3 residues before the CDR3 end, and the germline J gene provides the missing end. The chain is built from TRBV29-1 and TRBJ2-1; TRBD1 matches at 10 bases. Per germline, CDR1 SQVTM and CDR2 ANQGSEA. This CDR3 spans 16 amino acids. Losses at the gene ends were 6 bases for V and 5 bases for J; bases not matched to a gene: 13. The CDR3: CSVQPSTGGGNNEQFF. The sequenced part of the CDR3 DNA is TGCAGCGTGCAACCCTCGACAGGGGGCGGAAACAATGAG.

This clone was observed many times. The read ends 3 residues early relative to the CDR3; the germline J gene fills the gap. J is TRBJ1-1 and V is TRBV5-1; 7 bases are a match to TRBD1. Germline V gene lookup returns CDR1 SGHRS and CDR2 YFSETQ. The CDR3 runs 14 residues. Losses at the gene ends were 1 base for V and 3 bases for J; bases not matched to a gene: 3. The CDR3 spells CASSLRDRYTEAFF. The CDR3 DNA, read in part, is TGCGCCAGCAGCTTGAGGGACAGATACACTGAA.

This clone occurred a few times. The read ends 3 residues before the CDR3 terminus; that terminus is restored from the germline J gene. V is TRBV7-3 and J is TRBJ2-7; 8 bases align to TRBD1. The CDR3 length is 13 residues. The germline V gene has CDR1 SGHTA and CDR2 FQGTGA. The V segment lost 4 bases and the J segment 3 bases; nucleotides outside the gene matches: 2. The CDR3 sequence: CASSSGTGYEQYF. The DNA read from the CDR3 is TGTGCCAGCAGCTCCGGGACAGGCTACGAG.

This clone turned up a few times. The CDR3 end falls 3 residues outside the read, so it is completed with the germline J gene. The chain links TRBV6-2 or TRBV6-3 to TRBJ2-3, with D uncertain. V was clipped by 9 bases and J by 0 bases, with 10 bases between them. The germline gives CDR1 MNHEY, CDR2 SVGEGT. The CDR3 has 13 residues. Incomplete CDR3 DNA: TGTGCCAGTCGAGGTCCTAGCACAGATACG. Protein: CASRGPSTDT. The CDR3 in full is CASRGPSTDTQYF.

This clone was counted ten times or more. Coverage ceases 3 residues before the CDR3 finishes, and the germline J gene fills in the end. The chain recombines TRBV30 with TRBJ2-3, with D perhaps TRBD1 (5 bases). CDR1 is GTSNPN and CDR2 is SVGIG in the germline V gene (reference sequence). V was shortened by 2 bases and J by 1 base, with 7 bases between the two germline ends. This CDR3 contains 13 residues. This CDR3 reads CAWSQGGTDTQYF. The sequenced CDR3 bases are TGTGCCTGGAGTCAAGGGGGCACAGATACG.

On this clone: Read sequence stops 3 residues before the CDR3 end, and the germline J gene provides the missing end. The chain recombines TRBV7-3 with TRBJ2-1; 9 bases line up with TRBD1. Germline values: CDR1 SGHTA, CDR2 FQGTGA. The CDR3 is 15 amino acids. Trimming removed 5 bases from V and 1 base from J; junction bases left unmatched: 3. The part of the CDR3 DNA that was read is TGTGCCAGCAGCACCGGGACAGGGTCCTACAATGAG. Translated, it gives CASSTGTGSYNE. The entire CDR3 sequence reads CASSTGTGSYNEQFF.

This clone was found many times. The read ends 3 residues shy of where the CDR3 ends; the end is completed using the germline J gene. The chain employs TRBV5-6 and TRBJ2-1; a weak D match, TRBD1 (5 bases). The ends were cut back, 0 bases at V and 0 bases at J, with 7 bases in the middle. The CDR3 is 15 amino acids. Germline CDR1 and CDR2: SGHDT and YYEEEE. This CDR3 is CASSLGQSSYNEQFF. Incomplete CDR3 DNA: TGTGCCAGCAGCTTGGGACAGAGCTCCTACAATGAG.

Regarding this clone: From the germline J gene comes the end of the CDR3, since the read stops 3 residues before it. The rearrangement joins TRBV2 to TRBJ1-4; D might be TRBD1 (6 bases). CDR1 and CDR2 (germline): SNHLY, FYNNEI. Trimming took 6 bases from V and 0 from J, leaving 11 bases between them. The CDR3 is 15 residues long. The CDR3 DNA, read in part, is TGTGCCAGCAGGGAACAGGGATCAACTAATGAAAAA. Encoded protein: CASREQGSTNEK. The complete CDR3 sequence is CASREQGSTNEKLFF.

This clone was detected many times. The read is 3 residues too short to cover the CDR3 end, so that end is filled in from the germline J gene. J is TRBJ1-1 and V is TRBV23-1; no reliable D call. TRBV23-1 has ORF status, its function being uncertain. The CDR3 extends over 16 amino acids. Trimming removed 2 bases at V and 0 bases at J, with 13 bases between. The CDR3 loop is CASSQTLTPLNTEAFF. Incomplete CDR3 DNA: TGCGCCAGCAGTCAAACCCTGACACCTTTGAACACTGAA.

The sample holds a few counts of this clone. The CDR3 end is not reached by the read, which stops 3 residues before it; the germline J gene fills it in. The J gene is TRBJ2-7, the V gene TRBV18; 9 positions agree with TRBD2. There are 15 residues in the CDR3. Trimming at V came to 1 base and at J to 5 bases, leaving 6 bases not matched to a gene. Germline assignment: CDR1 KGHSH and CDR2 LQKENI. CDR3 amino acids: CASSPQERGDHEQYF. The DNA read from the CDR3 is TGTGCCAGCTCACCACAGGAGCGGGGGGACCACGAG.